A single T cell receptor beta chain is shown here with its context. The data derive from a study of blood T cell repertoires in COVID-19. Study information: Collection of acute and convalescent COVID-19 samples took place in the United States, Italy and Spain.

The CDR3 extends over 14 amino acids. The J segment lost 4 bases and the V segment lost 5 bases, leaving 7 bases of the junction unmatched. Germline loops: CDR1 SGHVS, CDR2 FQNEAQ. In the study's own analysis: Amplified reference gene primers provided the basis for estimating nucleated cell counts. Measured with immunoSEQ multiplex PCR; TCRdb has only the in-frame clones, and not every one. V and J calls and clone size follow that table, whereas D and trimming were derived from the DNA. Here the sample spans about 150,000 clones, roughly 80% being singletons. V gene TRBV7-8 combines with J gene TRBJ1-2; 7 nucleotides match TRBD1. The receptor's source is an elderly woman with acute or convalescent COVID-19. The sample comprised peripheral blood. CDR3 bases: TGTGCCAGCAGCCGCCGGGACAGAGCCTATGGCTACACCTTC. Protein product: CASSRRDRAYGYTF.